The 25 T cell receptor beta chains listed next were all sequenced from one sample in a study of blood T cell repertoires in COVID-19. TCRdb's copy holds only in-frame clones and misses some; the assay was immunoSEQ multiplex PCR. Of about 140,000 clones listed, 80% to 90% are singletons. Sequences were obtained from peripheral blood. The receptors come from a woman aged 40 to 49 with acute or convalescent COVID-19.

This clone came up a few times. The J gene is TRBJ2-5, the V gene TRBV7-2; unclear D gene. V shed 4 bases and J shed 1 base, with 10 bases lying between them. Germline V gives CDR1 SGHTA, CDR2 FQGNSA. This CDR3 has 14 residues. The CDR3 sequence is CASSSNRGQETQYF. Written as DNA, the CDR3 is TGTGCCAGCAGCTCCAATAGAGGCCAAGAGACCCAGTACTTC.

This clone was seen a handful of times. The chain uses TRBV4-1 and TRBJ1-1, with D perhaps matching TRBD1 (6 bases). Germline V gene lookup returns CDR1 MGHRA and CDR2 YSYEKL. V lost 3 bases to trimming and J lost 6 bases, with 14 bases between them. The CDR3 has 14 amino acids. CDR3 in DNA: TGCGCCAGCAGCCATAGCAGGGGCTCCGCTGAAGCTTTCTTT. As protein: CASSHSRGSAEAFF.

V is TRBV29-1 and J is TRBJ2-3; D might be TRBD1 (5 bases). There are 18 residues in the CDR3. Per germline, CDR1 SQVTM and CDR2 ANQGSEA. Trimming took off 5 bases at V and 3 bases at J, with 27 bases between the two ends. CDR3 in amino acids: CSVTPQLGEGWVTDTQYF. CDR3 DNA sequence: TGCAGCGTTACTCCGCAGTTAGGGGAAGGGTGGGTGACAGATACGCAGTATTTT.

The V call is TRBV5-1, the J call TRBJ1-1; TRBD1 aligns across 11 bases. CDR1 and CDR2 from the germline V gene are SGHRS and YFSETQ. This CDR3 has 16 amino acids. V lost 3 bases to trimming and J lost 2 bases; unmatched junction nucleotides: 6. The CDR3 loop reads CASSSGTGGVNTEAFF. CDR3 sequence (DNA): TGCGCCAGCAGCTCCGGGACAGGGGGTGTTAACACTGAAGCTTTCTTT.

Points on this clone: The sample contains more than one DNA sequence encoding this CDR3. The rearrangement joins TRBV18 to TRBJ1-1; 9 bases line up with TRBD1. V was clipped by 3 bases and J by 1 base; unmatched bases: 0. The CDR3 sequence is 14 residues long. From germline, CDR1 is KGHSH and CDR2 LQKENI. CDR3 in amino acids: CASSPGQGNTEAFF. In nucleotides, the CDR3 is TGTGCCAGCTCACCGGGACAGGGGAACACTGAAGCTTTCTTT.

This rearrangement joins TRBV18 to TRBJ1-1; D is perhaps TRBD1 (5 bases). With 2 bases removed from V and 4 bases from J, the gap between germline ends came to 11 bases. Germline V CDR1 and CDR2: KGHSH, LQKENI. This CDR3 has 14 amino acids. The CDR3 sequence: CASSPKDMVTEAFF. CDR3 coding DNA: TGTGCCAGCTCACCAAAGGACATGGTCACTGAAGCTTTCTTT.

The chain carries TRBV2 and TRBJ1-6; TRBD1 matches at 7 bases. The trim removed 5 bases at V and 1 base at J, leaving 5 bases unmatched. This CDR3 is 16 amino acids long. Germline values: CDR1 SNHLY, CDR2 FYNNEI. As DNA, the CDR3 is TGTGCCAGCAGTTCCAACAGGGGTTCCTATAATTCACCCCTCCACTTT. This codes for CASSSNRGSYNSPLHF.

This clone was observed a few times. This sequence joins TRBV2 and TRBJ2-3, with 8 bases matching TRBD2. The ends lost 7 bases at V and 1 base at J; junction bases unmatched: 10. The germline CDR1 and CDR2 sequences are SNHLY and FYNNEI. This CDR3 has 16 amino acids. This CDR3 reads CASTRGGTRGTDTQYF. DNA of the CDR3: TGTGCCAGCACCAGGGGTGGGACTAGAGGCACAGATACGCAGTATTTT. The complete variable domain, with remaining parts taken from reference TRBV2 and TRBJ2-3, reads EPEVTQTPSHQVTQMGQEVILRCVPISNHLYFYWYRQILGQKVEFLVSFYNNEISEKSEIFDDQFSVERPDGSNFTLKIRSTKLEDSAMYFCASTRGGTRGTDTQYFGPGTRLTVL.

This clone has just one count. The V gene is TRBV5-1, the J gene TRBJ2-3, with D tentatively TRBD1 (6 bases). The CDR3 runs to 14 residues. V lost 0 bases, J lost 3 bases, and 8 bases lay in between. Germline V gives CDR1 SGHRS, CDR2 YFSETQ. CDR3 residues: CASSLDQGTDTQYF. For the CDR3, the DNA is TGCGCCAGCAGCTTGGATCAGGGGACAGATACGCAGTATTTT. Variable domain in full (rest from reference TRBV5-1 and TRBJ2-3): KAGVTQTPRYLIKTRGQQVTLSCSPISGHRSVSWYQQTPGQGLQFLFEYFSETQRNKGNFPGRFSGRQFSNSRSEMNVSTLELGDSALYLCASSLDQGTDTQYFGPGTRLTVL.

CDR3 DNA: TGTGCCAGCAGCCGTACCGCGGGACAGGGGGCGAATGGCTACACCTTC. Translating gives CASSRTAGQGANGYTF. V gene TRBV6-2 or TRBV6-3 combines with J gene TRBJ1-2; 12 positions agree with TRBD1. V lost 6 bases, J lost 6 bases, and 11 bases stayed unmatched. Germline V lookup: CDR1 MNHEY, CDR2 SVGEGT. The CDR3 extends over 16 amino acids.

The V call is TRBV28, the J call TRBJ2-1; 8 bases agree with TRBD2. Trimming took 5 bases from V and 2 from J; bases not matched to a gene: 2. The CDR3 is 14 amino acids. Germline V CDR1 and CDR2: MDHEN, SYDVKM. Here the CDR3 reads CASSTSGTYNEQFF. The CDR3, as DNA: TGTGCCAGCAGTACTAGCGGCACCTACAATGAGCAGTTCTTC.

V gene TRBV5-4 combines with J gene TRBJ2-6, with D possibly TRBD1 on 5 matching bases. Germline V gene lookup returns CDR1 SGHNT and CDR2 YYREEE (reference sequence). CDR3 length: 17 residues. V was shortened by 2 bases and J by 4 bases, with 16 bases between the two germline ends. CDR3 in DNA: TGTGCCAGCAGCTTCACAGGTTCGACGACCGGGGCCAACGTCCTGACTTTC. It translates to CASSFTGSTTGANVLTF.

The chain is built from TRBV12-5 and TRBJ1-4, with D unresolved. This CDR3 is 15 amino acids long. CDR1 and CDR2 from the germline V gene are LGHNT and FRNRAP. V lost 7 bases and J lost 8, with 20 bases in between. CDR3 amino acids: CASAGSPRTGEKLFF. Here the CDR3 DNA reads TGTGCTAGTGCCGGGTCCCCACGGACTGGGGAAAAACTGTTTTTT.

The chain joins TRBV5-1 to TRBJ1-6, with a weak D call TRBD1 (6 bases). The CDR3 totals 17 residues. Germline V gene data show CDR1 as SGHRS and CDR2 as YFSETQ. Trimming left V 4 bases short and J 0 bases short, with 14 bases between. Here the CDR3 reads CASSPGQLSSYNSPLHF. The CDR3 DNA is TGCGCCAGCAGCCCGGGACAACTGAGCTCCTATAATTCACCCCTCCACTTT.

Many counts were recorded for this clone. The chain is built from TRBV2 and TRBJ2-2; 7 positions agree with TRBD2. With V trimmed by 6 bases and J by 0 bases, 4 bases remained unmatched. This CDR3 has 15 amino acids. In germline, CDR1 is SNHLY, CDR2 FYNNEI. The CDR3 here is CASRGGMANTGELFF. Written as DNA, the CDR3 is TGTGCCAGCAGGGGGGGGATGGCGAACACCGGGGAGCTGTTTTTT.

This chain connects TRBV27 to TRBJ2-7, with 8 bases fitting TRBD1. The germline gives CDR1 MNHEY, CDR2 SMNVEV (reference sequence). The CDR3 extends over 16 amino acids. V dropped 6 bases and J dropped 3; count of bases not matched to a gene: 13. CDR3: CASRATRGRGFYEQYF. Written as DNA, the CDR3 is TGTGCCAGCAGAGCTACCAGGGGGCGCGGGTTCTACGAGCAGTACTTC.

This sequence joins TRBV12-3 or TRBV12-4 and TRBJ2-3, with TRBD2 as a possible D gene (5 bases). Deletions cut 7 bases from V and 1 base from J, with 9 bases between. CDR3 length: 13 residues. This CDR3 reads CASKGSGTDTQYF. The CDR3 region has the DNA TGTGCCAGCAAAGGTAGCGGCACAGATACGCAGTATTTT.

This clone appeared once. The V gene is TRBV18, the J gene TRBJ1-4, with no clear D. This CDR3 has 11 amino acids. Germline V gene lookup returns CDR1 KGHSH and CDR2 LQKENI. V lost 3 bases, J lost 8 bases, and 4 bases lay in between. This CDR3 is CASSPQEKLFF. The DNA of the CDR3 is TGTGCCAGCTCACCTCAGGAAAAACTGTTTTTT.

Note on this clone: At one boundary the junction diverges from the germline segment, which might be a read error. The J gene is TRBJ2-4, the V gene TRBV27; 7 bases map to TRBD1. This CDR3 comprises 14 residues. Germline lookup yields CDR1 MNHEY and CDR2 SMNVEV (reference sequence). In DNA, the CDR3 is TGTGCCAGCAGTATATCCCGACAGGGCTACATTCAGTACTTC. Amino acids: CASSISRQGYIQYF.

This chain uses TRBV2 with TRBJ2-3, with D unresolved. Germline assignment: CDR1 SNHLY and CDR2 FYNNEI. This CDR3 has 13 residues. Trimming shortened V by 6 bases and J by 2 bases, and 9 bases separated the two germline ends. The CDR3 loop reads CASRGATTDTQYF. The DNA for the CDR3 is TGTGCCAGCAGGGGCGCAACCACAGATACGCAGTATTTT.

The chain recombines TRBV4-3 with TRBJ1-2; the D gene is possibly TRBD1 (6 bases). Between the trimmed V and J ends, which lost 0 bases and 7 bases, there was a span of 18 bases. This CDR3 spans 16 amino acids. Germline CDR1 is LGHNA and CDR2 is YSLEER. For the CDR3, the DNA is TGCGCCAGCAGCCAAGATCCTACAGGGTATGGAGGTGGCTACACCTTC. This encodes CASSQDPTGYGGGYTF.

The chain joins TRBV6-6 to TRBJ1-4, with 10 bases aligning to TRBD1. V trimming: 6 bases; J trimming: 2 bases; junction bases outside the gene matches: 3. The CDR3 has 15 residues. Germline V gene sequence: CDR1 MNHNY, CDR2 SVGAGI (reference sequence). In DNA, the CDR3 is TGTGCCAGCAGCAGGGGACAGGGGACTAATGAAAAACTGTTTTTT. Translation: CASSRGQGTNEKLFF.

The rearrangement joins TRBV18 to TRBJ2-1, with D perhaps TRBD1 (6 bases). The CDR3 spans 15 residues. CDR1 KGHSH and CDR2 LQKENI come from the germline V gene. V dropped 5 bases and J dropped 5 bases, with 16 bases sitting between them. The DNA of the CDR3 is TGTGCCAGCTCAGGACAGAGCCTTAGGGACAATGAGCAGTTCTTC. It is translated as CASSGQSLRDNEQFF.

This sequence joins TRBV19 and TRBJ2-3, with D possibly TRBD2 on 5 matching bases. This CDR3 region has 14 residues. The germline V gene encodes CDR1 LNHDA and CDR2 SQIVND (reference sequence). Between the trimmed V and J ends, which lost 9 bases and 4 bases, there was a span of 17 bases. The CDR3 reads CASSTIRGADTQYF. The DNA for the CDR3 is TGTGCCAGCTCCACAATCCGGGGAGCAGATACGCAGTATTTT.

The chain recombines TRBV3-1 (or the pseudogene TRBV3-2) with TRBJ2-7, with 9 bases lining up with TRBD2. V lost 4 bases to trimming and J lost 4 bases; unmatched junction nucleotides: 8. Germline V gene sequence: CDR1 LGHDT, CDR2 YNNKEL (reference sequence). The CDR3 loop spans 15 amino acids. CDR3 nucleotide sequence: TGTGCCAGCAGCCGTAACAGCGGGAGGAGGTACGAGCAGTACTTC. This gives the protein CASSRNSGRRYEQYF.